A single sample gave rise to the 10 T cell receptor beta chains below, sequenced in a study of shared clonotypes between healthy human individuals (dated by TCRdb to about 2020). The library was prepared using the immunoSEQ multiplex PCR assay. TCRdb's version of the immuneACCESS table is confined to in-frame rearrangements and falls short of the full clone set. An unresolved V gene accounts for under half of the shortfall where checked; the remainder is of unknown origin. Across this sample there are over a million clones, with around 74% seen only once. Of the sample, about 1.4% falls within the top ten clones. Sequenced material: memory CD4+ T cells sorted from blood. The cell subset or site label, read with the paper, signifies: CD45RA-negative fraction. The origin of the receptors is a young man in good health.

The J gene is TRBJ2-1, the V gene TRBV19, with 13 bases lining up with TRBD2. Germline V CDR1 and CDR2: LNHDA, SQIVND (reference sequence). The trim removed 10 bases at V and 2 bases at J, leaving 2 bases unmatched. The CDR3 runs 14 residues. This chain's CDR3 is CATGLAGAYNEQFF. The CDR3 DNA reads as TGTGCCACAGGACTAGCGGGAGCCTACAATGAGCAGTTCTTC.

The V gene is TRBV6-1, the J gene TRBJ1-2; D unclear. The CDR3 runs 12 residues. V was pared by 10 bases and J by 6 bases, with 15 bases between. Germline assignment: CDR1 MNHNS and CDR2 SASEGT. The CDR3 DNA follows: TGTGCCAAATACTCCCCGTTTCATGGCTACACCTTC. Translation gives CAKYSPFHGYTF.

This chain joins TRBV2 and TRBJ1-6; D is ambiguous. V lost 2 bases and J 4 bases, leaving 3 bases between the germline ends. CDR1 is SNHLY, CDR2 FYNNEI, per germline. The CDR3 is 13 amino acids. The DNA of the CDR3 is TGTGCCAGCAGTGAACCGTATAATTCACCCCTCCACTTT. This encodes CASSEPYNSPLHF.

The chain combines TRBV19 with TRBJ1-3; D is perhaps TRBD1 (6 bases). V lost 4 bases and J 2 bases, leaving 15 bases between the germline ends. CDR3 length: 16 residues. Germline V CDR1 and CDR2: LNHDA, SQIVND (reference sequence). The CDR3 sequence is CASSKAVGGTGNTIYF. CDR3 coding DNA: TGTGCCAGTAGTAAAGCGGTAGGGGGTACTGGAAACACCATATATTTT.

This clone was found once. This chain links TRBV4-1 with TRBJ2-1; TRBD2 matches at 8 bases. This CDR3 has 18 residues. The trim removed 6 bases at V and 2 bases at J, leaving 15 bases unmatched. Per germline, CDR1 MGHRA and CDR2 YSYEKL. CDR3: CASSSQELAGSPYNEQFF. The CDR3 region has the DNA TGCGCCAGCAGTTCCCAAGAATTAGCGGGGAGCCCCTACAATGAGCAGTTCTTC.

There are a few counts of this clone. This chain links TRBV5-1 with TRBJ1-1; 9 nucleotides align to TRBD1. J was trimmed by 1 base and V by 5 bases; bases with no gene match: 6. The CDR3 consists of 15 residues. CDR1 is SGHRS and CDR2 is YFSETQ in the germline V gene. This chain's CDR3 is CASSLGQGANTEAFF. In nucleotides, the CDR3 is TGCGCCAGCAGTCTGGGACAGGGAGCGAACACTGAAGCTTTCTTT.

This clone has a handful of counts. The CDR3 bases are TGTGCCAGCAGTGAGTGGGGCGGCGAGCAGTACTTC. It encodes CASSEWGGEQYF. The J gene is TRBJ2-7, the V gene TRBV6-1; tentatively, D is TRBD1 (5 bases). The germline V gene encodes CDR1 MNHNS and CDR2 SASEGT. This CDR3 has 12 residues. The V and J ends lost 3 bases and 6 bases respectively, with 9 bases between them.

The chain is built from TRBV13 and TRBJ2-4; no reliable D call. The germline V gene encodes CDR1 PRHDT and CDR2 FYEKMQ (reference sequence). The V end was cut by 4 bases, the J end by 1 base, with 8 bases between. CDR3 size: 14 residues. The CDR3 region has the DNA TGTGCCAGCAGCTCACCGTTTGCCAAAAACATTCAGTACTTC. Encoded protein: CASSSPFAKNIQYF.

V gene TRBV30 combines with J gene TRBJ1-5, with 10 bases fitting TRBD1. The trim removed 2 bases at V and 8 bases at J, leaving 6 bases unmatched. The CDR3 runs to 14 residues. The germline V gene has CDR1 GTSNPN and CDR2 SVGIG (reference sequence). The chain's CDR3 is CAWSFGQGEKPQHF. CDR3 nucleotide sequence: TGTGCCTGGAGTTTTGGACAGGGGGAGAAGCCCCAGCATTTT.

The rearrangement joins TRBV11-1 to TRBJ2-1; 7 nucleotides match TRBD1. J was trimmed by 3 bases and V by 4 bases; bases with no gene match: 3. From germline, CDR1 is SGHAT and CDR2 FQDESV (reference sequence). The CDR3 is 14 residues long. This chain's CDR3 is CASSYRDSYNEQFF. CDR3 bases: TGTGCCAGCAGCTACCGGGACAGCTACAATGAGCAGTTCTTC.